Reported below is one T cell receptor beta chain. Its target is not known. This sample stems from a study of shared clonotypes between healthy human individuals. Points from the study as a whole: Memory subsets had estimated richness that was generally smaller than that of naive subsets.

Trimming left V 0 bases short and J 1 base short, with 10 bases between. Looked up from germline, CDR1 is SGHDT and CDR2 is YYEEEE. The CDR3 length is 16 residues. The study drew all its donors from Caucasian adults living in Nashville, Tennessee. Clones were read by immunoSEQ multiplex PCR, and TCRdb kept only the in-frame ones, dropping some. The data show under 1,100,000 clones, 70% to 80% seen once. This chain uses TRBV5-6 with TRBJ2-2; a possible D gene is TRBD1 (5 bases). This TCR derives from a man aged 18 to 35 in good health. Some clones in this sample may be carry-over from other donors' samples. Sequenced sample: memory CD4+ T cells from PBMCs. Specified subset: CD45RA-negative fraction. CDR3 nucleotides: TGTGCCAGCAGCTTGGATCCAGGGAAGAACACCGGGGAGCTGTTTTTT. Amino acids: CASSLDPGKNTGELFF.